This T cell receptor (beta chain) is from a study of molecular identifiers for immune sequencing clone quantification. CDR1 and CDR2 (germline): MNHNS, SASEGT. This CDR3 is 16 amino acids long. With 4 bases removed from V and 5 bases from J, the gap between germline ends came to 18 bases. As regards this clonotype: No antigen is known for it.

Findings and caveats of the study: Clones that had above 20 RNA copies took up over 99% of effector molecules but under 1% in naive cells.

Previously described methods with listed TCR primers produced the bulk TCR libraries. TCRdb recomputed calls from the PCR reads with MiXCR, one row per CDR3 protein. Found here are under 600,000 distinct CDR3 sequences, under 30% of them singletons; the top ten hold approximately 0.8%. Sequenced sample: naive CD8+ T cells from blood, with Jurkat cell RNA spiked in. Subset reported: FACS-sorted CD8+CD4-CCR7+CD45RA+ naive T cells. The clonotype was recovered from a human donor in good health. Some libraries in this study had Jurkat cell RNA spiked in. The chain couples TRBV6-1 to TRBJ1-5, with D tentatively TRBD1 (6 bases). This chain's CDR3 is CASSAPPAGAHQPQHF. CDR3 in DNA: TGTGCCAGCAGTGCCCCCCCCGCAGGGGCCCATCAGCCCCAGCATTTT.